One and the same sample provided the 25 T cell receptor beta chains below, sequenced in a study of blood T cells in healthy people across ages (dated by TCRdb to between 2015 and 2017). The library was prepared using 5' RACE. Instrument on record: Illumina HiSeq 2500. The second PCR ran for roughly 7 to 12 cycles and used a J-beta primer mix along with a sample-barcoded 5' primer. TCRdb trimmed public reads at Q25 via fastp, called clones via MiXCR and kept in-frame beta chains. Each entry merges the rows of one CDR3 protein and shows their most common DNA and genes. In all, the sample holds roughly 900,000 distinct CDR3 sequences, and around 48% of those were seen once. The ten largest clones capture roughly 13% of the sample. The sequencing input was blood. These receptors originate from a man aged 25 to 45 in good health.

The chain couples TRBV5-5 to TRBJ2-5; perhaps TRBD2 as D (5 bases). This CDR3 is built from 16 residues. V shed 0 bases and J shed 11 bases, with 23 bases lying between them. Germline V gene sequence: CDR1 SGHKS, CDR2 YYEKEE (reference sequence). CDR3 bases: TGTGCCAGCAGCTTGGCGGGCAGGACGAGGGCTAATGAGCAGTACTTC. Its translation is CASSLAGRTRANEQYF. The entire variable domain, with the rest obtained from reference TRBV5-5 and TRBJ2-5, is as follows: DAGVTQSPTHLIKTRGQQVTLRCSPISGHKSVSWYQQVLGQGPQFIFQYYEKEERGRGNFPDRFSARQFPNYSSELNVNALLLGDSALYLCASSLAGRTRANEQYFGPGTRLLVL.

For this clonotype: Compared with germline, one end of the junction differs, possibly owing to a read error. This chain connects TRBV29-1 to TRBJ2-7; TRBD1 agrees at 10 bases. Germline CDR1 SQVTM, CDR2 ANQGSEA. This CDR3 is built from 15 residues. CDR3 coding DNA: TGCGGCGTTAGACAGGGGGCGCGTAGCTCCTACGAGCAGTACTTC. This encodes CGVRQGARSSYEQYF.

This clonotype was counted a few times. This chain joins TRBV7-3 and TRBJ2-5; TRBD2 matches at 9 bases. The CDR3 extends over 16 amino acids. In germline, CDR1 is SGHTA, CDR2 FQGTGA. With 2 bases clipped from V and 5 bases from J, the junction kept 9 bases outside the gene matches. The CDR3 DNA reads TGTGCCAGCAGCTTATTCGGTCCTAGCGGGGTGGAGACCCAGTACTTC. Its protein product is CASSLFGPSGVETQYF.

DNA for the CDR3: TGTGCCAGCAGTTACTCGGGGACTAGCGGGGGTCTCAAGAGGACGCAGTATTTT. It yields the protein CASSYSGTSGGLKRTQYF. The V and J genes are TRBV6-5 and TRBJ2-3; 14 bases are shared with TRBD2. Germline lookup yields CDR1 MNHEY and CDR2 SVGAGI. This CDR3 contains 18 residues. After removal of 0 bases from V and 9 bases from J, the junction contained 11 bases not matched to a gene.

The CDR3 sequence: CSVDRGLGYTF. The CDR3 nucleotides read TGCAGCGTTGATCGGGGGTTGGGCTACACCTTC. This chain connects TRBV29-1 to TRBJ1-2, with D possibly TRBD1 on 5 matching bases. The CDR3 totals 11 residues. Trimming pared 3 bases from V and 8 bases from J, leaving 10 bases between. Per germline, CDR1 SQVTM and CDR2 ANQGSEA. Complete variable domain (other parts from reference TRBV29-1 and TRBJ1-2): SAVISQKPSRDICQRGTSLTIQCQVDSQVTMMFWYRQQPGQSLTLIATANQGSEATYESGFVIDKFPISRPNLTFSTLTVSNMSPEDSSIYLCSVDRGLGYTFGSGTRLTVV.

The chain recombines TRBV12-3 or TRBV12-4 with TRBJ1-2; D ambiguous. V lost 8 bases to trimming and J lost 2 bases, with 12 bases between them. The CDR3 loop spans 13 amino acids. DNA of the CDR3: TGTGCCAGCTCGTCGTCACCCAACTATGGCTACACCTTC. Translation gives CASSSSPNYGYTF.

The table lists this clonotype with a few counts. J is TRBJ2-7 and V is TRBV18; 9 bases map to TRBD1. The CDR3 is 16 residues long. The germline gives CDR1 KGHSH, CDR2 LQKENI. V trimming: 4 bases; J trimming: 4 bases; junction bases outside the gene matches: 11. CDR3 DNA sequence: TGTGCCAGCTCACGGCAAGACAGGGGGAATAAGTACGAGCAGTACTTC. Translated: CASSRQDRGNKYEQYF.

This clonotype was seen more than once but under ten times. The chain links TRBV6-2 or TRBV6-3 to TRBJ2-1; a possible D gene is TRBD2 (5 bases). CDR3 length: 15 residues. Trimming removed 4 bases at V and 9 bases at J, with 19 bases between. Germline CDR1 MNHEY, CDR2 SVGEGT. This chain's CDR3 is CASSSRPPGSGEQFF. CDR3 sequence (DNA): TGTGCCAGCAGTTCCCGTCCCCCGGGGTCGGGTGAGCAGTTCTTC.

The chain is built from TRBV30 and TRBJ2-7; 7 bases are a match to TRBD1. With V trimmed by 3 bases and J by 2 bases, 4 bases remained unmatched. The CDR3 totals 13 residues. Germline values: CDR1 GTSNPN, CDR2 SVGIG (reference sequence). The CDR3 protein is CAWSAGQAYEQYF. The CDR3 DNA reads as TGTGCCTGGAGCGCTGGACAGGCCTACGAGCAGTACTTC.

This clonotype was recorded many times. This sequence joins TRBV10-3 and TRBJ2-1, with D uncertain. CDR3 length: 12 residues. Trimming took 4 bases from V and 7 from J, leaving 8 bases between them. Germline V gene data show CDR1 as ENHRY and CDR2 as SYGVKD. In DNA form, the CDR3 reads TGTGCCATCAGTGGGGCCGGTAATGAGCAGTTCTTC. Protein: CAISGAGNEQFF.

This clonotype has only a few counts. The chain is built from TRBV20-1 and TRBJ2-7, with D perhaps TRBD1 or TRBD2 (6 bases each). Germline V gives CDR1 DFQATT, CDR2 SNEGSKA (reference sequence). Trimming took off 4 bases at V and 2 bases at J, with 12 bases between the two ends. The CDR3 spans 13 residues. The chain's CDR3 is CSANDGGPYEQYF. The CDR3 DNA reads as TGCAGTGCTAATGATGGGGGGCCCTACGAGCAGTACTTC.

V is TRBV7-3 and J is TRBJ1-1; TRBD1 matches at 8 bases. Germline values: CDR1 SGHTA, CDR2 FQGTGA. J gave up 11 bases and V 5 bases, and 10 bases lay outside the gene matches. The length of the CDR3 is 13 residues. The CDR3 DNA sequence: TGTGCCAGCAGCCCGGGACAGGTGCAGAAGGCTTTCTTT. Amino acid sequence: CASSPGQVQKAFF.

This clonotype has a handful of counts. The J gene is TRBJ2-3, the V gene TRBV7-2, with TRBD2 matching 12 bases. The CDR3 is 17 amino acids. Germline CDR1 SGHTA, CDR2 FQGNSA. Unmatched junction bases numbered 8, after V lost 3 bases and J lost 4 bases. The CDR3 DNA is TGTGCCAGCAGCTTTCTCCCTAGCGGGGGGGTATCAGATACGCAGTATTTT. Translation gives CASSFLPSGGVSDTQYF.

The V gene is TRBV12-3 or TRBV12-4, the J gene TRBJ2-3; D gene uncertain. This CDR3 spans 14 amino acids. V shed 5 bases and J shed 2 bases, with 11 bases lying between them. CDR3 bases: TGTGCCAGCAGTCTTTCATTAAACACAGATACGCAGTATTTT. This encodes CASSLSLNTDTQYF.

The CDR3 bases are TGCAGTGCTAGACCCGACAGGGTCGGAGAAGCTTTCTTT. Protein sequence: CSARPDRVGEAFF. The rearrangement links TRBV20-1 to TRBJ1-1, with 7 bases that match TRBD1. CDR3 size: 13 residues. Germline CDR1 DFQATT, CDR2 SNEGSKA (reference sequence). V lost 2 bases, J lost 8 bases, and 8 bases stayed unmatched.

V and J are TRBV5-1 and TRBJ2-5, with 7 bases fitting TRBD1. The J call may not be correct, given that the DNA end is closer to TRBJ2-7. Germline V gene lookup returns CDR1 SGHRS and CDR2 YFSETQ. CDR3 length: 13 residues. CDR3 loop: CASSPDREGEQYF. The CDR3 coding sequence is TGCGCCAGCAGCCCCGACAGGGAAGGCGAGCAGTACTTC.

V is TRBV29-1 and J is TRBJ1-4, with TRBD1 matching over 7 bases. The V segment lost 1 base and the J segment 7 bases; nucleotides outside the gene matches: 9. This CDR3 has 15 amino acids. Germline loops: CDR1 SQVTM, CDR2 ANQGSEA. This CDR3 reads CSVEGVKGGFEKLFF. CDR3 coding DNA: TGCAGCGTTGAAGGCGTGAAAGGGGGCTTTGAAAAACTGTTTTTT.

This clonotype was seen more than once but under ten times. The chain uses TRBV28 and TRBJ1-5; the D is unclear. Trimming took 5 bases from V and 5 from J, leaving 10 bases between them. The CDR3 runs 13 residues. Germline V gives CDR1 MDHEN, CDR2 SYDVKM. The CDR3 sequence: CASSPLRHQPQHF. The CDR3 bases are TGTGCCAGCAGTCCCCTGCGCCATCAGCCCCAGCATTTT.

V usage is TRBV12-3 or TRBV12-4 and J usage is TRBJ2-4; 7 nucleotides align to TRBD1. V trimming: 1 base; J trimming: 0 bases; junction bases outside the gene matches: 6. The CDR3 runs 17 residues. DNA of the CDR3: TGTGCCAGCAGTTTAGGTCGACAGGGCCTAGCCAAAAACATTCAGTACTTC. It encodes CASSLGRQGLAKNIQYF.

This clonotype was detected only a few times. This sequence joins TRBV7-9 and TRBJ1-1; 7 bases are a match to TRBD1. Germline V gene lookup returns CDR1 SEHNR and CDR2 FQNEAQ (reference sequence). After removal of 0 bases from V and 1 base from J, the junction contained 2 bases not matched to a gene. CDR3 length equals 15 residues. In DNA, the CDR3 is TGTGCCAGCAGCTTAGCGGGGACAGCGAACACTGAAGCTTTCTTT. The encoded protein is CASSLAGTANTEAFF.

As concerns this clonotype: The conserved phenylalanine or tryptophan is not found at the CDR3 terminus, so this likely reflects a read error. The chain couples TRBV5-1 to TRBJ2-7, with TRBD2 as a possible D gene (6 bases). V shed 4 bases and J shed 2 bases, with 13 bases lying between them. Per germline, CDR1 SGHRS and CDR2 YFSETQ. The CDR3 is made up of 14 amino acids. In nucleotides, the CDR3 is TGCGCCAGCAGCACCGGGACTCGTGCCTACGAGCAGTACCTC. Translation gives CASSTGTRAYEQYL.

There are a few counts of this clonotype. The V call is TRBV28, the J call TRBJ2-7; the match to TRBD1 covers 9 bases. The germline V gene encodes CDR1 MDHEN and CDR2 SYDVKM. V lost 1 base to trimming and J lost 5 bases; unmatched junction nucleotides: 6. This CDR3 contains 15 residues. CDR3 nucleotides: TGTGCCAGCAGTTTATCCGGGACAGGGAGAGACGAGCAGTACTTC. This translates into CASSLSGTGRDEQYF.

Here the CDR3 reads CSAERGGRADTQYF. The CDR3 region has the DNA TGCAGTGCGGAGAGAGGGGGCAGGGCAGATACGCAGTATTTT. The V call is TRBV20-1, the J call TRBJ2-3; TRBD1 agrees at 7 bases. The CDR3 has 14 amino acids. V shed 6 bases, J shed 4 bases, and the junction held 10 bases outside the gene matches. Germline V gene data show CDR1 as DFQATT and CDR2 as SNEGSKA (reference sequence).

There are a few counts of this clonotype. The rearrangement uses TRBV3-1 and TRBJ2-1; 8 bases match TRBD2. V was pared by 4 bases and J by 5 bases, with 13 bases of the junction left unmatched. This CDR3 is 17 amino acids long. CDR1 and CDR2 (germline): LGHDT, YNNKEL (reference sequence). Here the CDR3 DNA reads TGTGCCAGCAGCCGAGCCAGACTAGCGTCGGAGGACAATGAGCAGTTCTTC. Encoded protein: CASSRARLASEDNEQFF.

This clonotype was recorded a few times. V and J are TRBV4-1 and TRBJ1-1; no definite D call. The germline V gene has CDR1 MGHRA and CDR2 YSYEKL. V dropped 0 bases and J dropped 11 bases, with 19 bases sitting between them. CDR3 length: 15 residues. As DNA, the CDR3 is TGCGCCAGCAGCCAAGATGAGTCCTACCTCACGAAGGCTTTCTTT. This codes for CASSQDESYLTKAFF.